This TCR beta chain was sequenced in a study of GPR56 and killer-like receptors on CD4 memory cells (dated by TCRdb to between 2018 and 2021). As for the study more broadly: The study proposed that the stepwise gain of KLRB1, KLRG1, GPR56 and finally KLRF1 marks human CD4+ memory T-cell differentiation and cytokine production potential. The healthy blood donors were described in the study as age-matched to the liver disease patients, whose median age was roughly 70 years.

The reads were generated on an Illumina HiSeq 2500. For construction of sequencing libraries, the recombined TCRbeta locus was amplified according to a previously published PCR protocol. The study's own analysis went as follows. Any read whose average quality score fell below 30 was discarded, and IMSEQ was used to process the reads that remained. Each clonotype was defined by the combination of Vbeta gene, Jbeta gene and CDR3 amino acid sequence. To quantify how much the repertoires of different populations overlapped, the Morisita-Horn index was computed on the top 100 expanded clones. Renyi diversity profiles calculated on the top 100 expanded clones were used to evaluate clonal diversity. After the reads were reprocessed by TCRdb, one entry was made per CDR3 protein sequence, with no DNA. TCRdb, rather than the study authors, made the V and J calls. The table held for this sample gives about 2,200 distinct CDR3 sequences. Jointly, the top ten make up approximately 5.2% of the sample.

The germline V gene encodes CDR1 MNHNS and CDR2 SASEGT. Reading from cysteine to phenylalanine, the CDR3 counts 17 amino acids. The DNA is not on file. With no count recorded, this clonotype is classed as medium-sized (0.01 to 0.1%) from frequency. Its binding antigen is unknown. Prior to TCRbeta sequencing, five KLR/GPR56-defined CD4+ populations were enriched by fluorescence-activated cell sorting. TCRbeta repertoires of five CD4+ T-cell subsets defined by KLRB1, KLRG1, GPR56 and KLRF1 expression were sequenced to test a linear memory differentiation pathway. TCR-sequenced cells came from peripheral blood of healthy control individuals, reported as five donors in the TCRbeta analysis figure. The researchers collected heparinized peripheral blood and processed every sample within one hour of retrieval. Blood was diluted 1:2 in PBS, and peripheral blood mononuclear cells were then isolated from the diluted blood at room temperature by Biocoll density gradient centrifugation. CD4+ T cells were enriched from freshly isolated PBMCs by magnetic sorting with anti-CD4 MicroBeads before flow sorting. A BD FACSAria II was used to sort CD4+ T cells enriched from PBMCs of healthy donors according to marker expression. For surface staining, the researchers used Miltenyi Biotec antibodies: anti-KLRB1 clone 191B8, anti-KLRF1 clone 4A4.D10 and anti-KLRG1 clone REA261.

Beyond this particular receptor, the publication reports: The clones that dominated late populations 4 and 5 were also present in early populations 1 and 2, and the authors interpreted this finding as evidence for linear differentiation. TCR repertoires overlapped especially between the late populations 4 and 5, and partly population 3. Diversity and similarity analyses were restricted to the 100 most expanded clones per population rather than full repertoires. Low clonal frequency was observed in the marker-negative population, and a progressive increase in clonal frequency, with a corresponding decrease in TCRbeta diversity, was observed along the proposed pathway.

The sample consisted of memory CD4+ T cells from blood. This TCR derives from a human donor in good health. The V and J genes are TRBV6-1 and TRBJ2-6; the D call from TCRdb, TRBD1, cannot be confirmed without DNA. The CDR3 amino acid sequence is: CASSGPGTGAGANVLTF.